These 2 T cell receptor beta chains share one sample of origin, sequenced in a study of blood T cell repertoires in COVID-19. Data came from immunoSEQ multiplex PCR; TCRdb stores just in-frame clones and leaves some out. The table includes around 58,000 clones, 65% to 85% detected once. The sample comprised PBMCs or T cells enriched from blood (not recorded which). The receptors here all came from a woman between 40 and 50 years old with acute COVID-19.

The chain employs TRBV11-2 and TRBJ1-5, with 8 bases fitting TRBD1. CDR3 length: 14 amino acids. Germline trimming cut 1 base from V and 6 bases from J; bases unmatched to any gene: 2. CDR1 and CDR2 from the germline V gene are SGHAT and FQNNGV. The CDR3 reads CASSLGQGSQPQHF. The CDR3 DNA sequence: TGTGCCAGCAGCTTAGGACAGGGGAGTCAGCCCCAGCATTTT.

The J gene is TRBJ2-7, the V gene TRBV6-5; 8 bases map to TRBD1. This CDR3 region has 13 residues. From germline, CDR1 is MNHEY and CDR2 SVGAGI. V lost 5 bases, J lost 6 bases, and 6 bases stayed unmatched. The CDR3 here is CASSTGGLREQYV. For the CDR3, the DNA is TGTGCCAGCAGTACAGGGGGACTGCGCGAGCAGTACGTC.